The subject of this entry is one TCR beta chain. What it recognizes is unknown. Clones were sequenced by immunoSEQ multiplex PCR, and TCRdb holds only the in-frame ones, with some missing. Among more than 60,000 clones, roughly 91% were seen once, and the ten largest hold more than 15%. V lost 1 base and J 15 bases, leaving 15 bases between the germline ends. The CDR3 covers 13 residues. The V gene's germline CDR1 is SGHTA and CDR2 FQGNSA. The data are from a study of T cell responses to AZD1222 COVID-19 vaccine. Findings and caveats of the study: Vaccination with two AZD1222 doses was followed by a rise in Spike-specific TCR breadth and depth. Targeting of unmutated variant regions was reportedly seen in nearly half of spike-specific TCRs. In a largely white British group with more females than males, clonal diversity was possibly underestimated. At study baseline, merely more than 5 AZD1222 recipients were seropositive.

V and J are TRBV7-2 and TRBJ1-4; the D gene is possibly TRBD1 (6 bases). The sample consisted of peripheral blood, taken 28 days after the second AZD1222 dose. The TCR was taken from an adult who received the AZD1222 COVID-19 vaccine. The CDR3 nucleotides read TGTGCCAGCAGCTTAGAAGGGCAGGGGCCAATGTTTTTT. Amino acid sequence: CASSLEGQGPMFF.